This T cell receptor beta chain derives from a study of blood T cells in healthy people across ages. V dropped 4 bases and J dropped 11 bases, with 17 bases sitting between them. CDR1 and CDR2 from the germline V gene are KGHSH and LQKENI. This CDR3 is built from 13 residues. A second roughly 6 to 11 cycle PCR used barcoded and J-beta primers. TCRdb itself ran the 5' RACE reads through MiXCR, one entry per CDR3 protein. Of over 600,000 distinct CDR3 sequences listed, around 45% are singletons. The V gene is TRBV18, the J gene TRBJ2-5; tentatively, D is TRBD2 (6 bases). The source material was blood. This sequence originates from a man older than 75 in good health. The CDR3 DNA reads TGTGCCAGCTCACTTAGGTCGGGGGATGAGCAGTACTTC. Protein sequence: CASSLRSGDEQYF.